Sequencing of this T cell receptor beta chain was carried out in a study of CD8 T cells in ankylosing spondylitis. MiXCR, run by TCRdb on the 5' RACE reads, gives a single entry per CDR3 protein. The data show roughly 280,000 distinct CDR3 sequences, with over 15% seen just once and around 7.8% held by the top ten. In this sample, this clonotype turned up a few times. What it recognizes is unknown. The study, taken as a whole, reports: A motif in TCR beta, a set of roughly eight highly homologous variants, appeared characteristic of ankylosing spondylitis blood. In ankylosing spondylitis patients, matched synovial fluid reportedly showed significant enrichment of disease-linked clones. Several of the motif variants were reported before in synovial fluid and blood from reactive arthritis.

This TCR derives from a male donor with ankylosing spondylitis or in good health (not recorded which). The sequencing input was blood, either unsorted or a sorted T cell fraction (not recorded which).

CDR3 loop: CATSTPDPRDTQYF. CDR3 sequence (DNA): TGTGCCACCAGCACCCCTGACCCCCGAGATACGCAGTATTTT. This chain joins TRBV15 and TRBJ2-3; D is unresolved. CDR3 length: 14 amino acids. Trimming left V 4 bases short and J 5 bases short, with 13 bases between. Germline values: CDR1 LNHNV, CDR2 YYDKDF (reference sequence).